This T cell receptor beta chain is from a study of shared clonotypes between healthy human individuals (dated by TCRdb to 2020 to 2021). Study-wide context: The cohort included a few men and a couple of women between 18 and 49 years of age. To estimate repertoire size and how much clonotype sharing occurs between individuals, the study deeply sequenced the blood TCR repertoires of several healthy adults. To increase sequencing depth and limit assay-specific biases, different laboratories used diverse techniques to prepare libraries and sequence TCR repertoires. Leukapheresis yielded between about 0.85 and 10 billion PBMCs per donor.

TCR CDR3 regions were amplified from genomic DNA by multiplex PCR using the deep immunoSEQ assay. Extracted genomic DNA from each cell subset was distributed evenly across all wells of several immunoSEQ 96-well plates, and each plate was treated as a replicate. For unsorted PBMC, roughly 270 ng genomic DNA, equal to 25,000 to 35,000 T cell genomes, was loaded into each replicate PCR. Unsorted PBMC genomic DNA was sequenced across ten immunoSEQ deep assay plates. Purified libraries were quantified with a Qubit 3.0 fluorometer, sized on a Bioanalyzer 2100, and re-quantified with the KAPA Library Quantification kit. A separate single-read 150-cycle Illumina NextSeq 550 flow cell was used to sequence each immunoSEQ 96-well plate. The authors processed their data as follows. Because the immunoSEQ output held only junctional sequences and lacked quality scores, the filtering could not match the filtering applied to full-length reads. To assign V/J genes and CDR3, sequences were annotated against IMGT germline references using PyIR, a Python wrapper for IgBLAST v1.9. Any read was removed if the V/J assignment was weak (E-value above 1e-6), the CDR3 was missing, or the read contained stop codons, out-of-frame junctions, or ambiguous translated residues. A V3J clonotype was defined by an identical inferred V gene, J gene, and CDR3 amino acid sequence. Percentage overlap between repertoires was computed as shared unique clonotypes divided by the size of the smaller repertoire. Richness of each repertoire was evaluated using RTK rarefaction, the Chao1 estimator, and Recon v2.1 estimates of unobserved clonotypes. TCRdb limited this immuneACCESS table to in-frame rearrangements with V and J called. A share of clones is missing; checked studies link under half to unresolved V genes, and the rest is unexplained. V and J calls plus clone size are reproduced from that table; the DNA served to infer D and trimming. Within this sample are about 470,000 clones, with 70% to 80% of them counted one time only. The biggest ten clones account for over 10% of the sample.

Inclusive of the bounding cysteine and phenylalanine, the CDR3 is 15 residues long. Only the CDR3 region is kept as DNA, spanning 45 bases read in frame from base 1. CDR1 and CDR2, looked up from the germline V gene, are MNHEY and SVGAGI. Compared with germline, V lacks 2 bases and J lacks 1 base; bases without a gene match: 4. Broader findings and caveats from the paper: Pairwise subsampling indicated that sequencing depth was expected to affect the degree of clonotype sharing among donors. Because the study included a small number of donors, the genetic and exposure-history diversity represented was limited. Only blood was sampled, and tissue TCR repertoires likely differ from those in blood.

As to this clone: The antigen this receptor binds is unknown. There are no base qualities to consult, and no much larger clone falls within one base.

The donors were healthy, HIV-negative adults with no recently reported acute infections or vaccinations. Only Caucasian adults living in Nashville, Tennessee, USA were represented among the donors. For unsorted samples, 75 million to 90 million PBMCs were counted and genomic DNA was extracted with the QIAamp DNA Blood Mini kit. Blood was collected by leukapheresis, and PBMCs were isolated by Ficoll-Histopaque density gradient centrifugation and then cryopreserved in liquid nitrogen vapor phase. In this chain, TRBV6-5 is recombined with TRBJ2-7, and 8 bases in between align with TRBD2. The specimen sequenced was PBMCs. The TCR comes from a woman in her thirties or forties in good health. Some clones in this sample may be carry-over from other donors' samples. The DNA sequence is given as TGTGCCAGCAGTTACAGCCAGCGGGAGTCCTACGAGCAGTACTTC. This is translated as CASSYSQRESYEQYF.